This TCR beta chain was found in a study of blood T cell repertoires in COVID-19. As for the study in general: PBMCs, B-cell-depleted T cells, or T cells were the source of the cDNA or gDNA that made up the material.

In the original processing: By means of reference gene primer amplification, nucleated cell counts were estimated. Using immunoSEQ multiplex PCR, the repertoire was profiled, and TCRdb retains in-frame clones only, with some absent. The D gene and trimming were derived from the DNA, and the V and J assignments and clone size from that table. This table has roughly 130,000 clones, over 75% appearing once. This CDR3 region has 16 residues. Looked up from germline, CDR1 is SEHNR and CDR2 is FQNEAQ (reference sequence). With V trimmed by 1 base and J by 6 bases, 9 bases remained unmatched. The V call is TRBV7-9, the J call TRBJ1-1, with 9 positions matching TRBD1. The clonotype was recovered from a woman in her sixties or seventies with acute or convalescent COVID-19. Sequences were obtained from peripheral blood. CDR3 in DNA: TGTGCCAGCAGCTTAGGGGACAGGGAATTACTTCCTGAAGCTTTCTTT. Translating it yields CASSLGDRELLPEAFF.